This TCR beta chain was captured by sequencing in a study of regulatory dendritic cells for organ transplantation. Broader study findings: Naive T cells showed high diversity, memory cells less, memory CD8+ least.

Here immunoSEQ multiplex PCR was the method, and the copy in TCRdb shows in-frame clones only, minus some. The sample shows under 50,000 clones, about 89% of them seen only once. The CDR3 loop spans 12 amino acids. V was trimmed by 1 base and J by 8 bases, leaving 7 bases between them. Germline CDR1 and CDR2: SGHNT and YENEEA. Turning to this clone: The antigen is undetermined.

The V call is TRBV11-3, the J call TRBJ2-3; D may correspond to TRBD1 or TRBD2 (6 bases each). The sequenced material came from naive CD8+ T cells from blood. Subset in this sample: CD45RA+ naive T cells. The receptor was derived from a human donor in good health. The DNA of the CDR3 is TGTGCCAGCAGCTTAGGGGGGGCTACGCAGTATTTT. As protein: CASSLGGATQYF.